This entry is about one T cell receptor beta chain. Its cognate antigen is unknown. The repertoire was sequenced with immunoSEQ multiplex PCR; TCRdb's copy has only in-frame clones and lacks some. This table has about 100,000 clones, around nine tenths appearing once. V lost 5 bases to trimming and J lost 8 bases, with 15 bases between them. Germline CDR1 LNHDA, CDR2 SQIVND (reference sequence). The CDR3 totals 13 residues. The data stem from a study of identifying expanded T cells in peripheral blood. Overall study results and limits: Variance in clone template counts between approximately two-week samples significantly increased with total template count across all healthy donors.

No infections or other immune events were documented during collection. The TCR sequence derives from a person aged 18 to 70 in good health. The V gene is TRBV19, the J gene TRBJ1-2; D perhaps matches TRBD1 (6 bases). What was sequenced was blood. CDR3 protein: CASSVRGPSGYTF. The DNA for the CDR3 is TGTGCCAGTAGTGTCAGGGGTCCGTCGGGCTACACCTTC.